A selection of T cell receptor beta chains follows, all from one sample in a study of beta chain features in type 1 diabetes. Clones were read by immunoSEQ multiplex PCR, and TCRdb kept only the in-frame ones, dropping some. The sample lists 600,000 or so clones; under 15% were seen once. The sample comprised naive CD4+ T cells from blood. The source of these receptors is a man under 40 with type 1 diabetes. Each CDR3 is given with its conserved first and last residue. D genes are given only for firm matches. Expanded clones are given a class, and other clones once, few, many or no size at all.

TGTGCCAGCAGCTCCACAGGGGGATATAGCAATCAGCCCCAGCATTTT	CASSSTGGYSNQPQHF	NA	TRBV28	TRBD1	TRBJ1-5
TGTGCCAGCAGCTCCCTCGGGGGCTCTTCCAATGAGCAGTTCTTC	CASSSLGGSSNEQFF	few	TRBV7-3	NA	TRBJ2-1
TGTGCCTGGAGTGTAGGAGGGGGCCGAGAGCAGTACTTC	CAWSVGGGREQYF	NA	TRBV30	NA	TRBJ2-7
TGCAGCGTTGAAAGGACAACGAACGAGCAGTACTTC	CSVERTTNEQYF	few	TRBV29-1	NA	TRBJ2-7
TGTGCCAGCAGCTTACGAAGGACAGAGAACTATGGCTACACCTTC	CASSLRRTENYGYTF	NA	TRBV7-2	NA	TRBJ1-2
TGTGCCACCAGAAGACGGGGCCAAGAGACCCAGTACTTC	CATRRRGQETQYF	NA	TRBV15	NA	TRBJ2-5
TGTGCCAGCAGTATATCTGGGGCCAACGTCCTGACTTTC	CASSISGANVLTF	NA	TRBV25-1	NA	TRBJ2-6
TGCAGCGTTGGTACAGTGCTCAATCAGCCCCAGCATTTT	CSVGTVLNQPQHF	NA	TRBV29-1	NA	TRBJ1-5
TGCAGCGTCAGAGGGGGTCAAGAGACCCAGTACTTC	CSVRGGQETQYF	NA	TRBV29-1	NA	TRBJ2-5
TGTGCCAGCAGTGAAACCAGGGAGAATTCACCCCTCCACTTT	CASSETRENSPLHF	few	TRBV2	NA	TRBJ1-6
TGCAGCGGTGGACAGGCGGCGAGTGGCTACACCTTC	CSGGQAASGYTF	few	TRBV29-1	TRBD1	TRBJ1-2
TGTGCCAGCAGTCCGGCTACAGGGGGCTACTCCTACGAGCAGTACTTC	CASSPATGGYSYEQYF	few	TRBV28	TRBD1	TRBJ2-7
TGTGCCAGCAGCCCACGTCCCTCTAGCGGGGGTGAATACAATGAGCAGTTCTTC	CASSPRPSSGGEYNEQFF	few	TRBV4-2	TRBD2	TRBJ2-1
TGTGCCAGCAGCTTCATAGAGGGGGCAGATGGCTACACCTTC	CASSFIEGADGYTF	few	TRBV11-2	TRBD1	TRBJ1-2
TGTGCCAGCAGCGTTGCAGGAGGGGGAGAGCAGTTCTTC	CASSVAGGGEQFF	NA	TRBV7-2	NA	TRBJ2-1
TGTGCCAGCAGCCCGCCGGGACAGGGATGGTCCTACGAGCAGTACTTC	CASSPPGQGWSYEQYF	NA	TRBV7-2	TRBD1	TRBJ2-7
TGTGCCAGCAGCTTAGGTGGGGACAGCTACAATGAGCAGTTCTTC	CASSLGGDSYNEQFF	few	TRBV7-9	TRBD1	TRBJ2-1
TGTGCCAGCAGACAAGGGGGGAACACTGAAGCTTTCTTT	CASRQGGNTEAFF	once	TRBV7-9	NA	TRBJ1-1
TGCGCCAGCAGCCTTATGCTTGGATCGAATGAAAAACTGTTTTTT	CASSLMLGSNEKLFF	NA	TRBV5-1	NA	TRBJ1-4
TGCGCCAGCAGCCCCCGGGGGAACCAAGAGACCCAGTACTTC	CASSPRGNQETQYF	NA	TRBV5-1	NA	TRBJ2-5
TGCGCCAGCAGCCGCTCCCCAGGGGAAAATCAGCCCCAGCATTTT	CASSRSPGENQPQHF	NA	TRBV4-3	NA	TRBJ1-5
TGTGCCAGCAGCTTGGAGAAAGCCTGGGGCGGGGAGCTGTTTTTT	CASSLEKAWGGELFF	few	TRBV7-7	NA	TRBJ2-2
TGTGCCAGCAGATTGGGGGGGGACAATCAGCCCCAGCATTTT	CASRLGGDNQPQHF	NA	TRBV6-6	NA	TRBJ1-5
TGCGCCAGCAGCCGGGACCGGCGGCAGGGCTTTCCTGGGGCCAACGTCCTGACTTTC	CASSRDRRQGFPGANVLTF	NA	TRBV4-1	NA	TRBJ2-6
TGTGCCAGCTCACCATCCGGGACAGGGTCGGGCTACACCTTC	CASSPSGTGSGYTF	NA	TRBV18	TRBD1	TRBJ1-2
TGTGCCAGCAGCCTTAGATCCCAGCGACACGAGCAGTACTTC	CASSLRSQRHEQYF	few	TRBV7-2	NA	TRBJ2-7
TGTGCCAGCAGTCCCCCCTTGTCAGGGGTGACAGATACGCAGTATTTT	CASSPPLSGVTDTQYF	few	TRBV28	NA	TRBJ2-3